This T cell receptor beta chain derives from a study of blood T cell repertoires in COVID-19. At the level of the study: Samples taken during acute and convalescent COVID-19 were collected in the United States, Italy and Spain. Nucleic acid was either cDNA or gDNA, and it came from T cells, B-cell-depleted T cells, or PBMCs.

Here immunoSEQ multiplex PCR was the method, and the copy in TCRdb shows in-frame clones only, minus some. The table has hundreds of thousands of clones, approximately 83% seen once. This CDR3 spans 12 amino acids. Germline V lookup: CDR1 SGHNT, CDR2 YYREEE (reference sequence). Trimming stripped 4 bases from V and 2 bases from J, with 5 bases between. This chain joins TRBV5-4 and TRBJ2-3; no reliable D call. This sequence was found in a man older than 75 with acute or convalescent COVID-19. Sequences were obtained from peripheral blood. The CDR3 region is CASSLLTDTQYF. DNA for the CDR3: TGTGCCAGCAGCCTACTCACAGATACGCAGTATTTT.